This TCR beta chain was captured by sequencing in a study of neurological immune-mediated disorders. Indicated time point: longitudinal time-point 2. Unsorted libraries were derived from 2 million PBMCs stored at -80 C. This clonotype came up many times. Its target is not known. CDR1 DFQATT and CDR2 SNEGSKA come from the germline V gene (reference sequence). This CDR3 comprises 17 residues. Germline trimming cut 0 bases from V and 2 bases from J; bases unmatched to any gene: 10. Study-wide points: Because no CDR3 amino acid sequences were shared across subjects by expanded clones, private repertoires were suggested in all groups.

From 15-18 subjects, over 180 million TCR-beta sequences were obtained in each sequencing run. TCRdb re-derived calls from the 5' RACE reads in MiXCR, one entry per CDR3 protein. The table lists under 50,000 distinct CDR3 sequences, around 12% of them singletons. The sequence came from a male donor with HTLV-1-associated myelopathy (HAM/TSP). The specimen was PBMCs. The rearrangement uses TRBV20-1 and TRBJ1-2, with TRBD1 identical over 9 bases. CDR3 bases: TGCAGTGCTAGAGATGGAGGACAGGGGAAATACAACTATGGCTACACCTTC. Protein product: CSARDGGQGKYNYGYTF.